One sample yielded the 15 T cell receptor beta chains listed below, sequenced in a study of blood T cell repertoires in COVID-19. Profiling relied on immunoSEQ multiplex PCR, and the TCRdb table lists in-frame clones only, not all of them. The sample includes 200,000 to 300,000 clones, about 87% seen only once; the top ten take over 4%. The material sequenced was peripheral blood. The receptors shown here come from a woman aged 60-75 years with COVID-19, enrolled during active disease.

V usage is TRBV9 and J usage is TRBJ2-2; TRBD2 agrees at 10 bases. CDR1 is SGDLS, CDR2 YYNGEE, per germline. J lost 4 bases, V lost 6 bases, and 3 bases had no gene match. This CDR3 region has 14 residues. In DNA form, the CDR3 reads TGTGCCAGCATGGGGACTAGCGTCACCGGGGAGCTGTTTTTT. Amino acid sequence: CASMGTSVTGELFF.

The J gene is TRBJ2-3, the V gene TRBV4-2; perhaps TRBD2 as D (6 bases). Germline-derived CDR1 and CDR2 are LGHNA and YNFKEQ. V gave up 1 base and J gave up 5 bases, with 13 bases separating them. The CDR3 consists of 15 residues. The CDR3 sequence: CASSQALRGGDTQYF. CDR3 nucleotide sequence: TGTGCCAGCAGCCAAGCGCTGCGGGGAGGAGATACGCAGTATTTT.

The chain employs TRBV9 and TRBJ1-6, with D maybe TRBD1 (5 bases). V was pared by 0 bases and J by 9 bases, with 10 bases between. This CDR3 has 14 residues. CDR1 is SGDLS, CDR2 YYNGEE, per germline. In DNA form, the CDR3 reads TGTGCCAGCAGCGTAGACCCCAGGGCTTCACCCCTCCACTTT. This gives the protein CASSVDPRASPLHF.

CDR3 region: CASSEAATGNYGYTF. CDR3 coding DNA: TGTGCCAGCAGCGAAGCGGCTACAGGGAACTATGGCTACACCTTC. J is TRBJ1-2 and V is TRBV4-2, with a tentative D call TRBD1 (6 bases). Germline V CDR1 and CDR2: LGHNA, YNFKEQ. The CDR3 contains 15 residues. Trimming cost V 5 bases and J 2 bases, with 15 bases left between them.

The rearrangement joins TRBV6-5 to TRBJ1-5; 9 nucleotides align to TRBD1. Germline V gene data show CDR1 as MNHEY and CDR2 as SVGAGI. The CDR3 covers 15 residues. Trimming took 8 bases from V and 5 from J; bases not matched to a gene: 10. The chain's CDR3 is CASYHRGRFYQPQHF. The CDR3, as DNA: TGTGCCAGCTACCACAGGGGGCGTTTTTATCAGCCCCAGCATTTT.

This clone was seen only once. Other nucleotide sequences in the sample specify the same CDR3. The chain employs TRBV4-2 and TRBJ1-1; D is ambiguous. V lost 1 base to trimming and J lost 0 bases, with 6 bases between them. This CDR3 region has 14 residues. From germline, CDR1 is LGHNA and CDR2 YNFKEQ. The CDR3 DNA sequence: TGTGCCAGCAGCCAAGGGCAGTTGAACACTGAAGCTTTCTTT. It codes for CASSQGQLNTEAFF.

CDR3 region: CASSLVRQFSEAFF. CDR3 bases: TGTGCCAGCAGCTTAGTGCGGCAATTCTCTGAAGCTTTCTTT. The rearrangement links TRBV7-2 to TRBJ1-1; unclear D gene. Trimming shortened V by 1 base and J by 6 bases, and 12 bases separated the two germline ends. The CDR3 sequence is 14 residues long. Germline V CDR1 and CDR2: SGHTA, FQGNSA.

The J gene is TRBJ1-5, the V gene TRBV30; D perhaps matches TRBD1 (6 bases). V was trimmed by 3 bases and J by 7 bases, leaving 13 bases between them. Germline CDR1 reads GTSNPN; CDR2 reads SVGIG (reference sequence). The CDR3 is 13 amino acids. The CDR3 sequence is CAWRGDIKQPQHF. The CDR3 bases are TGTGCCTGGAGAGGGGACATCAAGCAGCCCCAGCATTTT.

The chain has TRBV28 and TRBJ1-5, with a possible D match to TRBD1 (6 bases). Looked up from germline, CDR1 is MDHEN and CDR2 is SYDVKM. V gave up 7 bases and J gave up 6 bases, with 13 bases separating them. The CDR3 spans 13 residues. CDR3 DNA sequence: TGTGCCAGCAATTGGGGGCTGGTTCAGCCCCAGCATTTT. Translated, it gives CASNWGLVQPQHF. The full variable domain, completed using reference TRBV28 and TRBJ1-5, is DVKVTQSSRYLVKRTGEKVFLECVQDMDHENMFWYRQDPGLGLRLIYFSYDVKMKEKGDIPEGYSVSREKKERFSLILESASTNQTSMYLCASNWGLVQPQHFGDGTRLSIL.

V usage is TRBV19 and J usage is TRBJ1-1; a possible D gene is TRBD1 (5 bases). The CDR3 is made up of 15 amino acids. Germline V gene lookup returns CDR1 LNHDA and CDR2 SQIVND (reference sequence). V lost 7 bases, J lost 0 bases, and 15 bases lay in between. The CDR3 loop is CASNWGPDLNTEAFF. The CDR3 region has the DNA TGTGCCAGTAACTGGGGCCCGGACCTGAACACTGAAGCTTTCTTT.

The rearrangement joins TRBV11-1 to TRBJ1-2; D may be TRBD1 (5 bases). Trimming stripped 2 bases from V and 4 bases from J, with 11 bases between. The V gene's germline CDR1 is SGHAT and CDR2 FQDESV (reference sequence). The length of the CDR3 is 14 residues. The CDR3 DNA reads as TGTGCCAGCAGCTTAAGGGGCACTTCCTATGGCTACACCTTC. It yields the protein CASSLRGTSYGYTF.

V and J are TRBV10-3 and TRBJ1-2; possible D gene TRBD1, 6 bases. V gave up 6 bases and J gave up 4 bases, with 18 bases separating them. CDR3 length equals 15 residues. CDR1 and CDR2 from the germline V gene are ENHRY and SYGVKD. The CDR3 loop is CAISYTGSGSYGYTF. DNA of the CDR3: TGTGCCATCAGCTATACAGGGAGCGGCTCCTATGGCTACACCTTC.

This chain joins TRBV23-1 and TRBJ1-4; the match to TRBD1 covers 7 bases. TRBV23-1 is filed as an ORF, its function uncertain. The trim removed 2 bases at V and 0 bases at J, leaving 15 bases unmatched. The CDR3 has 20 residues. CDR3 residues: CASSQTPDRDRLATNEKLFF. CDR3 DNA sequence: TGCGCCAGCAGTCAAACTCCTGACCGGGACAGACTCGCAACTAATGAAAAACTGTTTTTT.

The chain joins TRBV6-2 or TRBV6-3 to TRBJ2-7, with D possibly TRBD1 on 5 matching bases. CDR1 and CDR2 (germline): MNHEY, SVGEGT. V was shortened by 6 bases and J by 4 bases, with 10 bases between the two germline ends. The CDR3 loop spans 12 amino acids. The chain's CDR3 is CASSPRDYEQYF. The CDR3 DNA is TGTGCCAGCAGCCCCAGGGATTACGAGCAGTACTTC.

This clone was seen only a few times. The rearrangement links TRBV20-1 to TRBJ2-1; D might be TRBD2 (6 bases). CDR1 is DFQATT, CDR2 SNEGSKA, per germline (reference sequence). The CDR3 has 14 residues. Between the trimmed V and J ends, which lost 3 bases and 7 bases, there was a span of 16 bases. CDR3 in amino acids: CSASRRRRGNEQFF. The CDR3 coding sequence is TGCAGTGCTAGTAGGCGGAGACGGGGGAATGAGCAGTTCTTC.